Listed here is a single T cell receptor beta chain. Antigen: not known. Germline V gene lookup returns CDR1 SNHLY and CDR2 FYNNEI. The CDR3 spans 19 residues. V was trimmed by 1 base and J by 0 bases, leaving 16 bases between them. The data were produced by immunoSEQ multiplex PCR, yet TCRdb's version contains in-frame clones alone and is incomplete. The sample consists of roughly 43,000 clones, roughly 92% of them appearing once. The data belong to a study of cytomegalovirus exposure and HLA in healthy donors. Findings and caveats of the study: Most TCRs appeared rarely, but some public TCRs recurred in many donors. A few of the chains that were CMV-associated were confirmed in vitro to be specific for CMV antigens. The study listed 150 to 200 cytomegalovirus-associated TCR beta chains.

The sequence was obtained from a man aged 18 to 29 in good health and CMV-seronegative. The chain has TRBV2 and TRBJ2-6; D unresolved. The material sequenced was PBMCs. This CDR3 is CASSEERIRLTSGANVLTF. The CDR3 DNA sequence: TGTGCCAGCAGTGAAGAGCGTATTAGGTTAACCTCTGGGGCCAACGTCCTGACTTTC.